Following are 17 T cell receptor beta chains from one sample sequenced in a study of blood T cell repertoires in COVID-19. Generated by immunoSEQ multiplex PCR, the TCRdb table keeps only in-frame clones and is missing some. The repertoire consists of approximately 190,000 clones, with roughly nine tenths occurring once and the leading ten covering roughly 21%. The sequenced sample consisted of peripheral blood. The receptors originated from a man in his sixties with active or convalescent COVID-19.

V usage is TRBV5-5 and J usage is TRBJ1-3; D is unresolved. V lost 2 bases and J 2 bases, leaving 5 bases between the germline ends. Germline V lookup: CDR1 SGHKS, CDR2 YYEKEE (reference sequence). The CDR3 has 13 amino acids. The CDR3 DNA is TGTGCCAGCAGCTTCCAGGCTGGAAACACCATATATTTT. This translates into CASSFQAGNTIYF.

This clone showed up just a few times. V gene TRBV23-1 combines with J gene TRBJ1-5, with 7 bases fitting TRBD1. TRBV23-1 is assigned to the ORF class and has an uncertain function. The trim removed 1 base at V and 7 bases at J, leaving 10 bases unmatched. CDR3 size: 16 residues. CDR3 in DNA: TGCGCCAGCAGTCAATTAGACAGGGAAAGTGGACAGCCCCAGCATTTT. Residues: CASSQLDRESGQPQHF.

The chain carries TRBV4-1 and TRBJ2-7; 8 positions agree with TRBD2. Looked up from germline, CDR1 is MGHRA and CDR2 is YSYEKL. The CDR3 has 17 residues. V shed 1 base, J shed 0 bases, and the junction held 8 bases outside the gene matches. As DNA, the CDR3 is TGCGCCAGCAGCCAAGGGATTGGACTAGCATTCTCCTACGAGCAGTACTTC. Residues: CASSQGIGLAFSYEQYF.

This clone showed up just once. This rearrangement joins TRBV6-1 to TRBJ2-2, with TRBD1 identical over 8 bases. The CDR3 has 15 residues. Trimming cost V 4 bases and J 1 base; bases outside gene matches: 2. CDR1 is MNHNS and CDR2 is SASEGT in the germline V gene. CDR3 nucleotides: TGTGCCAGCAGTGGGACAGGGCAGAACACCGGGGAGCTGTTTTTT. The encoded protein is CASSGTGQNTGELFF.

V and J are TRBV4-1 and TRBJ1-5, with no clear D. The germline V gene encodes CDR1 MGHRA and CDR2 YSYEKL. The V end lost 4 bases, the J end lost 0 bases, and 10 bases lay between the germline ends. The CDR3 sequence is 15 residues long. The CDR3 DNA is TGCGCCAGCAGCCCAGGCCCACCTAGCAATCAGCCCCAGCATTTT. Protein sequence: CASSPGPPSNQPQHF.

The CDR3 sequence: CASSDGTVGGNTIYF. CDR3 DNA sequence: TGTGCCAGCAGCGACGGGACAGTGGGTGGAAACACCATATATTTT. The rearrangement links TRBV3-1 (or the pseudogene TRBV3-2) to TRBJ1-3; 7 bases map to TRBD1. The CDR3 is 15 amino acids. V was clipped by 5 bases and J by 3 bases; unmatched bases: 7. The V gene's germline CDR1 is LGHDT and CDR2 YNNKEL (reference sequence).

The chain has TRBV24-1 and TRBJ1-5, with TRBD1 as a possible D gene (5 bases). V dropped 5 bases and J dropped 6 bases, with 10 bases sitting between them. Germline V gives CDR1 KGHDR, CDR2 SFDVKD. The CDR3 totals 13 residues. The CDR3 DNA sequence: TGTGCCACCAGTGCCTGGGACTTTCAGCCCCAGCATTTT. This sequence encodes CATSAWDFQPQHF.

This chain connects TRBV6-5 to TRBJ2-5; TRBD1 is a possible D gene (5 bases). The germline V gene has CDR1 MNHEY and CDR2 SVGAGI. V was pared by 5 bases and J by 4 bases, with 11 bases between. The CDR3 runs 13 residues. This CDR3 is CASSRRQGETQYF. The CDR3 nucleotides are TGTGCCAGCAGTCGTCGGCAGGGAGAGACCCAGTACTTC.

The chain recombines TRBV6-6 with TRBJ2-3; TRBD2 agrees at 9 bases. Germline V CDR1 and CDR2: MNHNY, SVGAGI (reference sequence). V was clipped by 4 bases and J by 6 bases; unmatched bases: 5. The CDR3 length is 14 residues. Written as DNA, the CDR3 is TGTGCCAGCAGTTTGCGGGGGGGCCTTGATACGCAGTATTTT. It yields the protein CASSLRGGLDTQYF.

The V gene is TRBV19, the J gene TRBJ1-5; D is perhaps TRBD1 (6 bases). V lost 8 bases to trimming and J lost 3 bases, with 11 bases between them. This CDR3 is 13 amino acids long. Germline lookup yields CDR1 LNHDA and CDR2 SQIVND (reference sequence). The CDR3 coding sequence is TGTGCCAGTGCCGGACAGATCAATCAGCCCCAGCATTTT. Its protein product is CASAGQINQPQHF.

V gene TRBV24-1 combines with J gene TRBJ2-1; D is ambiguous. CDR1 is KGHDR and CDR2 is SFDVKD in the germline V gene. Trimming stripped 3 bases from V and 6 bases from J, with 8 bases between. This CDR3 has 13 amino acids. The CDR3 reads CATSDVHSNEQFF. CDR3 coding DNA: TGTGCCACCAGTGATGTGCACTCCAATGAGCAGTTCTTC.

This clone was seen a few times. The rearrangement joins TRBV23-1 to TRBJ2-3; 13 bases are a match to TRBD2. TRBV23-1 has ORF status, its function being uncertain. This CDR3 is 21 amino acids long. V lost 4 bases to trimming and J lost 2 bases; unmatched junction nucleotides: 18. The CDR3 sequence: CASSPSWAARGTSGDTDTQYF. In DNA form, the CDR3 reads TGCGCCAGCAGTCCTTCGTGGGCCGCCCGAGGGACTAGCGGGGACACAGATACGCAGTATTTT.

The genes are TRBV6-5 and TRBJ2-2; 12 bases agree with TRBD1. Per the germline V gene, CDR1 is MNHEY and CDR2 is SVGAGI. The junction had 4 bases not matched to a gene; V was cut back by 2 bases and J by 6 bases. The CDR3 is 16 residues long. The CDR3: CASSYPRDRGPGELFF. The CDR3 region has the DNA TGTGCCAGCAGTTACCCCCGGGACAGGGGGCCCGGGGAGCTGTTTTTT.

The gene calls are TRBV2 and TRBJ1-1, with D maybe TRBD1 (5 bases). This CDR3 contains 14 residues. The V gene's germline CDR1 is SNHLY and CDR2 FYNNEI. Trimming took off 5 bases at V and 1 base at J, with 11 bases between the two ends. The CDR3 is CASSPSRANTEAFF. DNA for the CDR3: TGTGCCAGCAGTCCGTCCAGGGCGAACACTGAAGCTTTCTTT.

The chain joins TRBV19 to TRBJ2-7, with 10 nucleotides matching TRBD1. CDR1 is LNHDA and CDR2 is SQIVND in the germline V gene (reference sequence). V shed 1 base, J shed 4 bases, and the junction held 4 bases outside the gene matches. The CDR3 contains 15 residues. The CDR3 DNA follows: TGTGCCAGTAGTATAGGGGGGACAGGGGTGTACGAGCAGTACTTC. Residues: CASSIGGTGVYEQYF.

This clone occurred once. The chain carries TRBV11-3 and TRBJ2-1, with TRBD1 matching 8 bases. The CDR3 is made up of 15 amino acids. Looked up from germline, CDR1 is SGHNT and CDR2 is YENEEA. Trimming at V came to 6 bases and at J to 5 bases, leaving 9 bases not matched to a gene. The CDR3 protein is CASSSRTGYDNEQFF. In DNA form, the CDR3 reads TGTGCCAGCAGTTCCCGGACAGGGTACGACAATGAGCAGTTCTTC.

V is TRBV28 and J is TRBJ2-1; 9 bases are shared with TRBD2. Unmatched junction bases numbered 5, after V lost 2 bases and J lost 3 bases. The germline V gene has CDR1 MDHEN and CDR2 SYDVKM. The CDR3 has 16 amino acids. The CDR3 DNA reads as TGTGCCAGCAGTTTACCCGGGACTAGCAACTACAATGAGCAGTTCTTC. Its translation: CASSLPGTSNYNEQFF. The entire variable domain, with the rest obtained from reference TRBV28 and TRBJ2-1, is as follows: DVKVTQSSRYLVKRTGEKVFLECVQDMDHENMFWYRQDPGLGLRLIYFSYDVKMKEKGDIPEGYSVSREKKERFSLILESASTNQTSMYLCASSLPGTSNYNEQFFGPGTRLTVL.